This T cell receptor (beta chain) was recovered during a study of T cell repertoires in cytomegalovirus infection (dated by TCRdb to between 2019 and 2020). Describing the broader study: Peptide stimulations targeted recently identified HLA-C-restricted CMV epitopes, whose presentation resists viral immunomodulation, together with well-studied HLA-B-restricted epitopes. Donor HLA type was relevant to the analysis, because carriage of CMV infection together with the matching HLA type was indicated by public TCR beta signatures.

Overall study outcomes, separate from this receptor: In both this cohort and an independent roughly 350-donor cohort, the cumulative frequency of public TCR beta family members distinguished carriers of CMV infection plus the relevant HLA type. The ex vivo response was dominated by HLA-C-restricted CMV-specific TCR beta clonotypes, and the single most frequent clonotype in two of eight donors was supplied by these HLA-C-restricted clonotypes.

The CDR3 contains 15 residues, cysteine and phenylalanine counted. The read is trimmed to its CDR3 DNA, 45 bases read in frame from base 1. V gives up 6 bases and J gives up 5 bases, and the segment between their germline ends measures 19 bases. The intended sense of this specimen's treatment or condition label: in vitro stimulation with specific CMV peptide epitopes to enrich CMV-specific T cells. This clonotype has more than one count but fewer than ten. This clone's antigen is unknown. One base away there is no much larger clone; base qualities are not given. For sequencing, an Illumina HiSeq 1500 was employed. The public reads were reprocessed in TCRdb via fastp at Q25 and MiXCR, keeping in-frame beta chains. Rows with a matching CDR3 protein are joined into one entry that keeps the most common DNA and genes. The sample table contains roughly 150,000 distinct CDR3 sequences; only one count was recorded for roughly a third of them. The ten largest clones capture around half of the sample.

The sample in question was CD8+ T cells from cultured PBMCs, obtained from culture after CMV antigen stimulation. Recombination joined TRBV12-3 or TRBV12-4 with TRBJ2-5; the D gene is possibly TRBD2, with 7 bases matching. This TCR derives from a human donor in good health (CMV status not recorded). Some clones in this sample may be carry-over from other donors' samples. CDR3 reads: CASSRGAGAGETQYF. In nucleotide form, the sequence is TGTGCCAGCAGCCGGGGGGCGGGGGCAGGCGAGACCCAGTACTTC.